One sample yielded the 23 T cell receptor beta chains listed below, sequenced in a study. One entry per CDR3 protein, called by TCRdb with MiXCR from the 5' RACE reads. The data show more than 40,000 distinct CDR3 sequences, 29% seen once. Sequenced material: memory CD4+ T cells sorted from a lymph node. The subset: memory CD4+ T cells, CD4+CD45RO+CD25-. The receptors stem from a female donor with breast cancer.

This rearrangement joins TRBV20-1 to TRBJ1-1; 7 positions match TRBD1. The ends lost 4 bases at V and 0 bases at J; junction bases unmatched: 17. The CDR3 spans 18 residues. Germline V CDR1 and CDR2: DFQATT, SNEGSKA (reference sequence). The CDR3 DNA reads as TGCAGTGCTACGGATATAATTGGACAGGACCTCATGAACACTGAAGCTTTCTTT. Protein: CSATDIIGQDLMNTEAFF.

The chain combines TRBV29-1 with TRBJ1-2; a possible D gene is TRBD1 (5 bases). CDR3 size: 11 residues. V lost 6 bases to trimming and J lost 8 bases, with 13 bases between them. Germline-derived CDR1 and CDR2 are SQVTM and ANQGSEA. The CDR3 DNA sequence: TGCAGCGTGGGGGGAACAGAAGGCTACACCTTC. The encoded protein is CSVGGTEGYTF.

This clonotype was counted only a few times. The chain recombines TRBV3-1 with TRBJ2-7; D call uncertain. Germline-derived CDR1 and CDR2 are LGHDT and YNNKEL (reference sequence). V was trimmed by 0 bases and J by 2 bases, leaving 14 bases between them. CDR3 length: 16 residues. In nucleotides, the CDR3 is TGTGCCAGCAGCCAAGACAAGGGTGAAACGACCTACGAGCAGTACTTC. This sequence encodes CASSQDKGETTYEQYF.

The rearrangement uses TRBV12-3 or TRBV12-4 and TRBJ1-5, with D perhaps TRBD1 (5 bases). The germline V and J ends were trimmed by 6 bases and 2 bases, with 8 bases remaining between them. The CDR3 loop spans 13 amino acids. The CDR3 reads CASSRGGNQPQHF. The CDR3 DNA sequence: TGTGCCAGCAGCCGGGGGGGCAATCAGCCCCAGCATTTT.

The chain uses TRBV5-1 and TRBJ2-3, with D perhaps matching TRBD2 (6 bases). Germline V gene sequence: CDR1 SGHRS, CDR2 YFSETQ. The CDR3 extends over 14 amino acids. V was pared by 7 bases and J by 0 bases, with 12 bases between. This CDR3 reads CASQGGTSTDTQYF. CDR3 coding DNA: TGCGCCAGCCAGGGTGGGACTAGCACAGATACGCAGTATTTT.

The genes are TRBV4-2 and TRBJ2-7; TRBD2 aligns across 7 bases. This CDR3 region has 16 residues. CDR1 is LGHNA and CDR2 is YNFKEQ in the germline V gene. The V gene end was trimmed by 1 base and the J gene end by 3 bases; junction bases not matched to a gene: 9. The CDR3 spells CASSQVASGLLYEQYF. The CDR3 DNA follows: TGTGCCAGCAGCCAAGTGGCTAGCGGTCTACTCTACGAGCAGTACTTC.

The chain has TRBV6-2 or TRBV6-3 and TRBJ2-1; D is uncertain. V was clipped by 5 bases and J by 6 bases, with 11 bases between them. This CDR3 is 13 amino acids long. Germline CDR1 is MNHEY and CDR2 is SVGEGT. The CDR3 here is CASSDEIPNEQFF. Written as DNA, the CDR3 is TGTGCCAGCAGTGACGAGATCCCCAATGAGCAGTTCTTC.

This clonotype has at least ten counts. J is TRBJ2-3 and V is TRBV4-1, with 9 bases that match TRBD2. Germline CDR1 and CDR2: MGHRA and YSYEKL. The V segment lost 1 base and the J segment 0 bases; nucleotides outside the gene matches: 8. The CDR3 covers 18 residues. This chain's CDR3 is CASSQVGASGASTDTQYF. DNA of the CDR3: TGCGCCAGCAGCCAAGTAGGGGCTAGCGGGGCTAGCACAGATACGCAGTATTTT.

A remark on this clonotype: A much larger clonotype is one base distant, so this may be a read error. The rearrangement links TRBV6-2 or TRBV6-3 to TRBJ2-1, with a tentative D call TRBD2 (6 bases). Germline CDR1 and CDR2: MNHEY and SVGEGT. The CDR3 runs to 12 residues. The CDR3, as DNA: TGTGTCAGCAATAACGGCGGGGATGAGCAGTTCTTC. Encoded protein: CVSNNGGDEQFF.

A few counts support this clonotype. The chain couples TRBV6-1 to TRBJ2-5; D uncertain. Trimming removed 6 bases at V and 1 base at J, with 9 bases between. Germline V gene lookup returns CDR1 MNHNS and CDR2 SASEGT. The CDR3 has 13 amino acids. As DNA, the CDR3 is TGTGCCAGCAGGGGGTTGGGCCAAGAGACCCAGTACTTC. The encoded protein is CASRGLGQETQYF.

J is TRBJ2-2 and V is TRBV12-3 or TRBV12-4; TRBD1 might be the D (6 bases). Trimming removed 5 bases from V and 3 bases from J, with 16 bases in between. This CDR3 region has 16 residues. CDR3 residues: CASSHHPGQHTGELFF. CDR3 sequence (DNA): TGTGCCAGCAGTCACCATCCGGGACAACACACCGGGGAGCTGTTTTTT.

This clonotype came up a few times. The chain uses TRBV7-6 and TRBJ2-5; 7 positions match TRBD1. The CDR3 sequence is 15 residues long. CDR1 is SGHVS, CDR2 FNYEAQ, per germline. After removal of 5 bases from V and 0 bases from J, the junction contained 6 bases not matched to a gene. CDR3 residues: CASSPRTGYQETQYF. In nucleotides, the CDR3 is TGTGCCAGCAGCCCCCGGACAGGTTACCAAGAGACCCAGTACTTC.

V is TRBV5-1 and J is TRBJ2-4; TRBD1 or TRBD2 may be the D gene (5 bases each). The germline CDR1 and CDR2 sequences are SGHRS and YFSETQ. Trimming removed 3 bases from V and 5 bases from J, with 9 bases in between. The CDR3 is 13 amino acids. CDR3 nucleotides: TGCGCCAGCAGCTCGGGACGGGAAAACATTCAGTACTTC. Translated, it gives CASSSGRENIQYF.

This clonotype came up a few times. The rearrangement uses TRBV5-1 and TRBJ2-1; 7 bases match TRBD2. Germline assignment: CDR1 SGHRS and CDR2 YFSETQ. The CDR3 covers 13 residues. With V trimmed by 4 bases and J by 10 bases, 8 bases remained unmatched. Here the CDR3 reads CASSRREGGEQFF. As DNA, the CDR3 is TGCGCCAGCAGCCGGAGGGAGGGAGGGGAGCAGTTCTTC.

Worth noting for this clonotype: A much larger clone differs from this one at a single base, so this may be a read error. The J gene is TRBJ2-3, the V gene TRBV27; 9 nucleotides line up with TRBD1. Germline loops: CDR1 MNHEY, CDR2 SMNVEV (reference sequence). The CDR3 loop spans 13 amino acids. J gave up 9 bases and V 8 bases, and 9 bases lay outside the gene matches. CDR3 residues: CASGVQGAGTQYF. The CDR3 DNA sequence: TGTGCCAGCGGTGTACAGGGGGCCGGGACGCAGTATTTT.

This sequence joins TRBV11-2 and TRBJ2-1; 12 bases agree with TRBD2. CDR3 length: 19 residues. In germline, CDR1 is SGHAT, CDR2 FQNNGV. Losses at the gene ends were 5 bases for V and 1 base for J; bases not matched to a gene: 12. The CDR3 DNA is TGTGCCAGCAGCCCGCGGACTAGCGGGGAGTTGGGATCCTACAATGAGCAGTTCTTC. Its protein product is CASSPRTSGELGSYNEQFF.

This clonotype was found many times. The chain employs TRBV6-5 and TRBJ2-7; 10 nucleotides match TRBD1. With V trimmed by 6 bases and J by 4 bases, 6 bases remained unmatched. The germline V gene has CDR1 MNHEY and CDR2 SVGAGI. This CDR3 has 14 residues. The chain's CDR3 is CASSWGQGLYEQYF. CDR3 DNA: TGTGCCAGCAGCTGGGGACAGGGGTTATACGAGCAGTACTTC.

This clonotype has just a few counts. The rearrangement joins TRBV12-3 or TRBV12-4 to TRBJ1-2; TRBD1 matches at 8 bases. This CDR3 comprises 14 residues. Trimming cost V 5 bases and J 4 bases; bases outside gene matches: 6. For the CDR3, the DNA is TGTGCCAGCAGTCCAGGGGGCCGGTTCTATGGCTACACCTTC. Its protein is CASSPGGRFYGYTF.

V usage is TRBV12-3 or TRBV12-4 and J usage is TRBJ2-3; D ambiguous. V was shortened by 10 bases and J by 1 base, with 3 bases between the two germline ends. The length of the CDR3 is 10 residues. The CDR3 DNA sequence: TGTGCCACCGGCACAGATACGCAGTATTTT. This codes for CATGTDTQYF.

The chain is built from TRBV4-1 and TRBJ2-1, with unresolved D. V lost 2 bases and J 8 bases, leaving 10 bases between the germline ends. The germline V gene has CDR1 MGHRA and CDR2 YSYEKL. This CDR3 contains 13 residues. This CDR3 reads CASSQQDGYEQFF. As DNA, the CDR3 is TGCGCCAGCAGCCAACAAGACGGCTATGAGCAGTTCTTC.

This clonotype was counted only a few times. The chain joins TRBV4-1 to TRBJ2-1; 7 nucleotides agree with TRBD1. Unmatched junction bases numbered 9, after V lost 5 bases and J lost 5 bases. This CDR3 region has 15 residues. Germline CDR1 is MGHRA and CDR2 is YSYEKL. The CDR3, as DNA: TGCGCCAGCAGCGTTACAGGGGAGAGTGACAATGAGCAGTTCTTC. It codes for CASSVTGESDNEQFF.

This clonotype was observed a handful of times. The chain uses TRBV13 and TRBJ2-3; D not resolved. This CDR3 contains 14 residues. The germline gives CDR1 PRHDT, CDR2 FYEKMQ (reference sequence). With 6 bases removed from V and 1 base from J, the gap between germline ends came to 11 bases. CDR3 in DNA: TGTGCCAGCAGTACCCAAGGGCGCACAGATACGCAGTATTTT. This encodes CASSTQGRTDTQYF.

This clonotype has just a few counts. V usage is TRBV6-6 and J usage is TRBJ2-3; TRBD2 matches at 9 bases. The CDR3 covers 17 residues. J gave up 4 bases and V 0 bases, and 8 bases lay outside the gene matches. The V gene's germline CDR1 is MNHNY and CDR2 SVGAGI (reference sequence). The CDR3 loop is CASSYSNQRGVSDTQYF. The CDR3 DNA sequence: TGTGCCAGCAGTTACTCGAACCAGCGGGGGGTGTCAGATACGCAGTATTTT.